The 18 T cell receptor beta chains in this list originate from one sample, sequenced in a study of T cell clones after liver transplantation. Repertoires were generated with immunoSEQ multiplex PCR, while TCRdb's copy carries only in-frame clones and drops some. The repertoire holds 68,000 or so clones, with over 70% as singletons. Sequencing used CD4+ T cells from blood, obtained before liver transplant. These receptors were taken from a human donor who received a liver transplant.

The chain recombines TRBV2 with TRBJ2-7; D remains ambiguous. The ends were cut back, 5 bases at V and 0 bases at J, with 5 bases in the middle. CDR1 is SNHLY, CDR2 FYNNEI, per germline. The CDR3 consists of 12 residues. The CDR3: CASSLDSYEQYF. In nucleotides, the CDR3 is TGTGCCAGCAGTCTGGACTCCTACGAGCAGTACTTC.

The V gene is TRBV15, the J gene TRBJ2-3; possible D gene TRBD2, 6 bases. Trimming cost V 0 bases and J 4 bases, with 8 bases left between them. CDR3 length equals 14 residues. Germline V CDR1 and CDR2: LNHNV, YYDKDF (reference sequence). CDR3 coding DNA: TGTGCCACCAGCAGAGATCCGGGGGCAGATACGCAGTATTTT. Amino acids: CATSRDPGADTQYF. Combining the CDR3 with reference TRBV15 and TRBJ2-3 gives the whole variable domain DAMVIQNPRYQVTQFGKPVTLSCSQTLNHNVMYWYQQKSSQAPKLLFHYYDKDFNNEADTPDNFQSRRPNTSFCFLDIRSPGLGDTAMYLCATSRDPGADTQYFGPGTRLTVL.

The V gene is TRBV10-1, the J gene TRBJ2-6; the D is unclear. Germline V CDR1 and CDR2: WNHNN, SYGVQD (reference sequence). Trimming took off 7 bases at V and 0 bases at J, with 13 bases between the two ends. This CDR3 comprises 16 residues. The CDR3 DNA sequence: TGCGCCAGCACGGAGAAGGATTCCTCTGGGGCCAACGTCCTGACTTTC. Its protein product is CASTEKDSSGANVLTF.

The DNA for the CDR3 is TGTGCCAGCGGACAGGGGCGCACTAATGAAAAACTGTTTTTT. Its protein product is CASGQGRTNEKLFF. This rearrangement joins TRBV19 to TRBJ1-4, with 9 bases matching TRBD1. Germline CDR1 LNHDA, CDR2 SQIVND (reference sequence). The CDR3 has 14 amino acids. V lost 9 bases and J lost 2; bases outside the gene matches: 4.

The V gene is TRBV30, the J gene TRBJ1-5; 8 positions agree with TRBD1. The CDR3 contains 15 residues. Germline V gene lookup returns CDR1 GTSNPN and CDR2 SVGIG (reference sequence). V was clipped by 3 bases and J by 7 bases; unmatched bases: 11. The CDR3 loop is CAWSPGQAIRQPQHF. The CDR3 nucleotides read TGTGCCTGGAGCCCGGGACAGGCTATCAGGCAGCCCCAGCATTTT.

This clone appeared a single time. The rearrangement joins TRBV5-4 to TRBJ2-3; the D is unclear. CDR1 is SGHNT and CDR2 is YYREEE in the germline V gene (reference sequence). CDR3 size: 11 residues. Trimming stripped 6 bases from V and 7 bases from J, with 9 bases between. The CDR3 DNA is TGTGCCAGCACCCTCGCCAATACGCAGTATTTT. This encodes CASTLANTQYF. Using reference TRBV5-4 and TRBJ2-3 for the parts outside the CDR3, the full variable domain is ETGVTQSPTHLIKTRGQQVTLRCSSQSGHNTVSWYQQALGQGPQFIFQYYREEENGRGNFPPRFSGLQFPNYSSELNVNALELDDSALYLCASTLANTQYFGPGTRLTVL.

The CDR3 DNA is TGTGCCAGCAGCTTAACGGGAGAGTCCTACGAGCAGTACTTC. As protein: CASSLTGESYEQYF. V usage is TRBV7-9 and J usage is TRBJ2-7; weak D call: TRBD2 (6 bases). Trimming removed 2 bases from V and 1 base from J, with 9 bases in between. The CDR3 extends over 14 amino acids. Germline V gene data show CDR1 as SEHNR and CDR2 as FQNEAQ (reference sequence).

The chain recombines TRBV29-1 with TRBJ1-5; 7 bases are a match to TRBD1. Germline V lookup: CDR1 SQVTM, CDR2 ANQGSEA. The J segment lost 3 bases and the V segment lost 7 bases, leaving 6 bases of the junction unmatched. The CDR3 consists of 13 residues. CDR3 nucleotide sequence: TGCAGCGCCAGGGACAGCCCCAATCAGCCCCAGCATTTT. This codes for CSARDSPNQPQHF.

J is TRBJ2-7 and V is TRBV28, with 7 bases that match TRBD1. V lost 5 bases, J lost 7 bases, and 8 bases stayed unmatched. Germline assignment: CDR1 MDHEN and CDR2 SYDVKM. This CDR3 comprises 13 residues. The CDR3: CASSSLNRGEQYF. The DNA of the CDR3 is TGTGCCAGCAGTAGCCTTAACAGGGGAGAGCAGTACTTC.

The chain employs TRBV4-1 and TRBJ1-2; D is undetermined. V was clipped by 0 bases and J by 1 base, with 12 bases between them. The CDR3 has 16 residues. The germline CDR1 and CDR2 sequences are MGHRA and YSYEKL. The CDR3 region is CASSQDPQSLNYGYTF. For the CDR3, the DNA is TGCGCCAGCAGCCAAGATCCCCAGTCTCTTAACTATGGCTACACCTTC.

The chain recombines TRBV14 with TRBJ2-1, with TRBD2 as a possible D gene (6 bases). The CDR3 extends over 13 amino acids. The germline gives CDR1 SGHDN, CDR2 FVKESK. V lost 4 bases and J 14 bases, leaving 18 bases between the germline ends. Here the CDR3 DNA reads TGTGCCAGCAGCCGGGGCGGGGAGGCCTGGAAGTTCTTC. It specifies CASSRGGEAWKFF.

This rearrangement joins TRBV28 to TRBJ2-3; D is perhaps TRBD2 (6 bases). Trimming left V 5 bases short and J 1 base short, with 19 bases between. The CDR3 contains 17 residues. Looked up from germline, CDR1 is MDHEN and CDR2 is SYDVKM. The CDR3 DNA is TGTGCCAGCAGTACTCAATTTCGGGAGCCTGGCACAGATACGCAGTATTTT. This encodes CASSTQFREPGTDTQYF. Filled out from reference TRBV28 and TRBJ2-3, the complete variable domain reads DVKVTQSSRYLVKRTGEKVFLECVQDMDHENMFWYRQDPGLGLRLIYFSYDVKMKEKGDIPEGYSVSREKKERFSLILESASTNQTSMYLCASSTQFREPGTDTQYFGPGTRLTVL.

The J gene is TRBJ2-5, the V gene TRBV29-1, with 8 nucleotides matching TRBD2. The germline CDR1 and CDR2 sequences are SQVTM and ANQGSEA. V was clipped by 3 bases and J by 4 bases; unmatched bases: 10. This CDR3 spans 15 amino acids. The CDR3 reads CSVDMSGGATETQYF. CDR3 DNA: TGCAGCGTTGACATGAGCGGGGGAGCAACAGAGACCCAGTACTTC.

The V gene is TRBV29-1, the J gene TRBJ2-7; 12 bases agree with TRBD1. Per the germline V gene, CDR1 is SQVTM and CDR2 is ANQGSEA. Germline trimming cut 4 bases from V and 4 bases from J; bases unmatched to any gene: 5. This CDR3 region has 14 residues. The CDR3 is CSVGDRGRGYEQYF. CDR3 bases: TGCAGCGTTGGGGACAGGGGGCGAGGATACGAGCAGTACTTC.

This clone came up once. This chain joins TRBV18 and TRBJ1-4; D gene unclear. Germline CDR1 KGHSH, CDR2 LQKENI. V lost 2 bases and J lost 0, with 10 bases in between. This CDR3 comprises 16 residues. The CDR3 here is CASSPEQPTTNEKLFF. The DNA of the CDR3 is TGTGCCAGCTCACCAGAACAGCCCACAACTAATGAAAAACTGTTTTTT.

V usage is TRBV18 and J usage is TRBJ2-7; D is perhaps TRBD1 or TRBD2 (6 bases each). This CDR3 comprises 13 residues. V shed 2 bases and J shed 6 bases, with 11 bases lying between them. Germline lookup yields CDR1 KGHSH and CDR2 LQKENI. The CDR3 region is CASSPFRGPEQYF. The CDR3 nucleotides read TGTGCCAGCTCACCATTCCGGGGGCCCGAGCAGTACTTC.

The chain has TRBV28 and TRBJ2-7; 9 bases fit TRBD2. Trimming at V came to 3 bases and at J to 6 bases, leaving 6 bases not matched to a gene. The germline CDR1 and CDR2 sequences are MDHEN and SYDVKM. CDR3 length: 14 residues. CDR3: CASSFLAGMGEQYF. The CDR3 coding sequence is TGTGCCAGCAGTTTTCTAGCGGGAATGGGCGAGCAGTACTTC.

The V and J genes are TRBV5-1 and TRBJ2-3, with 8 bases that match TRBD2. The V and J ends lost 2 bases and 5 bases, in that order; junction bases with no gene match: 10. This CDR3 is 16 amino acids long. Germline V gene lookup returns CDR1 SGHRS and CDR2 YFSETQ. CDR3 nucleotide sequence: TGCGCCAGCAGCTTAGAACGGGAGGGCCTTAGAGATACGCAGTATTTT. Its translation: CASSLEREGLRDTQYF.